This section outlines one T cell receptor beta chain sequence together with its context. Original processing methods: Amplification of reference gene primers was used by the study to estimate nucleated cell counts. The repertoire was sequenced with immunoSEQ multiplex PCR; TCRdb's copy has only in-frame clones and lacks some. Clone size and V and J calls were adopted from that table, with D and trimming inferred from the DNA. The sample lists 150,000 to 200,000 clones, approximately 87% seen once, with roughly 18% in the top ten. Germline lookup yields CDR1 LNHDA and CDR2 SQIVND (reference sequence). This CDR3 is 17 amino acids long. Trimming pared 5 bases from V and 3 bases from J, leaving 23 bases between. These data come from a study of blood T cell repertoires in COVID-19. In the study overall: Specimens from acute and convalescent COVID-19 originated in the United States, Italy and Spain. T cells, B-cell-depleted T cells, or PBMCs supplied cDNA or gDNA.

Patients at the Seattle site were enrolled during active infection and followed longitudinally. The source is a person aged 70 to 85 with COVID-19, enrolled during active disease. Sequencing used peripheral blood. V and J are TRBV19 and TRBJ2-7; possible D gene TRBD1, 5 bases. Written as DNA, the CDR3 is TGTGCCAGTAGTGGTGGGGCGAACGCAGTGGGTGACTACGAGCAGTACTTC. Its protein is CASSGGANAVGDYEQYF.